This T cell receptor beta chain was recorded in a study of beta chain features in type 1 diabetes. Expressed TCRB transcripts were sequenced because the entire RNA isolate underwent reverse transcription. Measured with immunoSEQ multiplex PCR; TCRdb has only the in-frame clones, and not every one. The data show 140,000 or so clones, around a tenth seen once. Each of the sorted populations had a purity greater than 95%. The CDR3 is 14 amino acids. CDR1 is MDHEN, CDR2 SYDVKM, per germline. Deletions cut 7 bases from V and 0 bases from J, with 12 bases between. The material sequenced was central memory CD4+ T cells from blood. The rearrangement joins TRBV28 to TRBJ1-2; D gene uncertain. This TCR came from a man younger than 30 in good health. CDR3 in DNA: TGTGCCAGCACTTCGGCAGGTCCTAACTATGGCTACACCTTC. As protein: CASTSAGPNYGYTF.